The T cell receptor beta chain described here comes from a study of OX40 agonist ivuxolimab in advanced cancers. Study-wide points: Both CD4+ and CD8+ T cell populations in blood had undergone clonal expansion by week 6 at 0.1 to 3.0 mg/kg.

Germline assignment: CDR1 SGHTA and CDR2 FQGNSA. The CDR3 is made up of 13 amino acids. Libraries were prepared by immunoSEQ multiplex PCR; TCRdb keeps only in-frame clonotypes and omits some of them. The repertoire has roughly 100,000 clones, around 90% of them found once; the top ten carry 0.65% to 0.85%. Worth noting for this clone: Antigen: not known. The germline gene is not matched at one end of the junction; a read error may be the cause.

The TCR originated in an adult with an advanced solid tumor such as melanoma, head and neck, liver or kidney cancer. The V gene is TRBV7-2, the J gene TRBJ2-6; D gene ambiguous. The source material was CD4+ or CD8+ T cells sorted from blood, sampled in a trial of the OX40 agonist ivuxolimab. CDR3 DNA: TGTGCCAGCACCTTACTGGGGGCCAACGTCCTGACTTTC. Amino acids: CASTLLGANVLTF.